Listed below are T cell receptor beta chains from one sample, sequenced in a study of T cells in Graves' hyperthyroidism and ophthalmopathy. TCRdb processed the multiplex PCR reads anew with MiXCR; each CDR3 protein has one entry. The repertoire holds 600,000 or so distinct CDR3 sequences, around 46% seen once, with about 7.8% in the top ten. The sample consisted of peripheral blood or thyroid tissue (not recorded which). These receptors were taken from a woman under 30 with Graves' hyperthyroidism. The CDR3 runs from the conserved cysteine through the conserved F or W.

cdr3_length | j_call | v_call | cdr3_aa
15 | TRBJ2-5 | TRBV7-8 | CASTQWGTTQETQYF
13 | TRBJ2-5 | TRBV29-1 | CSVVTGVGETQYF
13 | TRBJ2-2 | TRBV3-1 | CASSQDWTGELFF
15 | TRBJ1-2 | TRBV9 | CASSEGQGGFYGYTF
13 | TRBJ1-4 | TRBV19 | CASSGGQNEKLFF
12 | TRBJ2-5 | TRBV24-1 | CASSYSGGTQYF
15 | TRBJ2-3 | TRBV29-1 | CSPLEASGRTDTQYF
14 | TRBJ2-7 | TRBV12-3/TRBV12-4 | CASSRQGGTYEQYF
15 | TRBJ1-1 | TRBV20-1 | CSADKPEKGYTEAFF
14 | TRBJ2-5 | TRBV19 | CASSMVGESETQYF
13 | TRBJ2-2 | TRBV5-1 | CASSEAGPGELFF
18 | TRBJ1-3 | TRBV2 | CASSKRLTEGSSGNTIYF
14 | TRBJ2-3 | TRBV20-1 | CSASLHHSTDTQYF
13 | TRBJ1-2 | TRBV29-1 | CSVEDRHGYGYTF
17 | TRBJ1-2 | TRBV25-1 | CASSESEDRGHRYGYTF
12 | TRBJ2-7 | TRBV10-3 | CALGQGSYEQYF
14 | TRBJ2-5 | TRBV7-2 | CASSLVAGDETQYF
16 | TRBJ2-5 | TRBV7-2 | CASRQQGSSPQETQYF
12 | TRBJ2-6 | TRBV5-1 | CASRVGANVLTF
14 | TRBJ1-1 | TRBV2 | CASSELRVWTEAFF
15 | TRBJ2-5 | TRBV6-5 | CASSSQGADSETQYF
15 | TRBJ1-5 | TRBV15 | CATSKGQGYNQPQHF
11 | TRBJ2-5 | TRBV6-1 | CASTIQETQYF
13 | TRBJ1-4 | TRBV15 | CATSRSKQEKLFF
15 | TRBJ2-7 | TRBV10-3 | CASSPRGDVGYEQYF
13 | - | TRBV2 | CASSGLASDEQFF
13 | TRBJ1-2 | TRBV29-1 | CSVRQGVAYGYTF
13 | TRBJ1-4 | TRBV2 | CASRERLGEKLFF
13 | TRBJ1-6 | TRBV5-8 | CASSRDAHSPLHF
14 | TRBJ1-6 | TRBV7-9 | CASSSRQNNSPLHF
15 | TRBJ2-5 | TRBV29-1 | CSVGPWAGDGETQYF
14 | TRBJ1-6 | TRBV20-1 | CSARDRRINSPLHF
14 | TRBJ1-2 | TRBV7-9 | CASSSMGGDYGYTF
13 | TRBJ2-5 | TRBV20-1 | CSAFTGGGETQYF
11 | TRBJ1-1 | TRBV7-9 | CASSSTAEAFF
17 | TRBJ1-5 | TRBV24-1 | CATSDPARGPGDQPQHF
11 | TRBJ2-7 | TRBV29-1 | CSAAGRERQYF
13 | TRBJ1-4 | TRBV29-1 | CSVVQGADEKLFF
15 | TRBJ1-2 | TRBV5-6 | CASSSRTGGHYGYTF
15 | TRBJ2-7 | TRBV7-2 | CASSLSGRLTYEQYF
12 | TRBJ1-4 | TRBV10-3 | CAITPGGEKLFF
17 | TRBJ1-3 | TRBV9 | CASSGFGDPSSGNTIYF
14 | TRBJ1-1 | TRBV13 | CASSLSGPNTEAFF
15 | TRBJ2-5 | TRBV29-1 | CSEGGAGSRIETQYF
13 | TRBJ1-1 | TRBV25-1 | CASGRTGHTEAFF
13 | TRBJ1-5 | TRBV10-3 | CASSGASNQPQHF
14 | TRBJ2-1 | TRBV2 | CASSDGTSGNEQFF
16 | TRBJ1-1 | TRBV5-1 | CASSFTGGGGWTEAFF
13 | TRBJ2-7 | TRBV24-1 | CATSDRDTYEQYF
15 | TRBJ2-6 | TRBV18 | CASSPGVSGANVLTF
15 | TRBJ2-7 | TRBV4-1 | CASSQELAGHNEQYF
11 | TRBJ1-1 | TRBV29-1 | CSSPWDSEAFF
15 | TRBJ1-1 | TRBV15 | CATSRDEGWEAEAFF